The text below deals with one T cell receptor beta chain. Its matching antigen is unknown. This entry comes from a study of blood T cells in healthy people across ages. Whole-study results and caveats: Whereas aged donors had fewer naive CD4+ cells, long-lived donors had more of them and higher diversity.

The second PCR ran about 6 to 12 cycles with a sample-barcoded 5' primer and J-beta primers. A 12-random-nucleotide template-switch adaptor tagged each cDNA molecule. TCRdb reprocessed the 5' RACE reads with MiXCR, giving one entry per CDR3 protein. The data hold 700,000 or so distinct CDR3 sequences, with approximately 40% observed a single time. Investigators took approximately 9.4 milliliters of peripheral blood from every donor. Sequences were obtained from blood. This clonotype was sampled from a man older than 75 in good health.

For the CDR3, the DNA is TGTGCCAGCAGTTTAAACGGGGCCACGGGTGGCGAGCAGTACTTC. The encoded protein is CASSLNGATGGEQYF. The V call is TRBV28, the J call TRBJ2-5; D may match TRBD1 or TRBD2 (5 bases each). The DNA end is a closer match to TRBJ2-7, so the J assignment may be wrong. The CDR3 has 15 residues. Germline loops: CDR1 MDHEN, CDR2 SYDVKM.